This passage covers 3 T cell receptor beta chains from one sample sequenced in a study of a mutant IDH1 vaccine in newly diagnosed glioma. Assay: immunoSEQ multiplex PCR; the TCRdb copy retains only in-frame clones and omits some. The table includes under 45,000 clones, 65% to 90% detected once. No antigen has been assigned to these receptors. The time point was: week 47, end of study. It was 300 ug of mutant IDH1 20-mer peptide that made up each vaccine dose, given with topical imiquimod. This material consisted of PBMCs, taken from a glioma patient whose treatment included an IDH1 peptide vaccine. Receptors originate from a man younger than 35 with glioma. Some clones in this sample may be carry-over from other donors' samples.

This clone occurred once. V and J are TRBV6-5 and TRBJ1-2, with unresolved D. The CDR3 extends over 14 amino acids. Trimming took 4 bases from V and 4 from J, leaving 13 bases between them. CDR1 is MNHEY, CDR2 SVGAGI, per germline. The CDR3 DNA sequence: TGTGCCAGCAGTTTCTCCTCTCGGACCTATGGCTACACCTTC. Amino acids: CASSFSSRTYGYTF.

The genes are TRBV14 and TRBJ1-1; D call uncertain. Trimming removed 5 bases from V and 8 bases from J, with 15 bases in between. Germline loops: CDR1 SGHDN, CDR2 FVKESK. This CDR3 has 13 residues. Here the CDR3 DNA reads TGTGCCAGCAGCTGGGGAGGCTTGCGGGAAGCTTTCTTT. Amino acids: CASSWGGLREAFF.

This clone was seen a single time. The J gene is TRBJ2-2, the V gene TRBV30, with D uncertain. In germline, CDR1 is GTSNPN, CDR2 SVGIG (reference sequence). The CDR3 loop spans 11 amino acids. Trimming pared 1 base from V and 6 bases from J, leaving 3 bases between. The CDR3 reads CAWSASGELFF. The CDR3 region has the DNA TGTGCCTGGAGTGCATCCGGGGAGCTGTTTTTT. Full variable domain (remainder filled in from reference TRBV30 and TRBJ2-2): SQTIHQWPATLVQPVGSPLSLECTVEGTSNPNLYWYRQAAGRGLQLLFYSVGIGQISSEVPQNLSASRPQDRQFILSSKKLLLSDSGFYLCAWSASGELFFGEGSRLTVL.